The 16 T cell receptor beta chains listed next were all sequenced from one sample in a study of tumor and adjacent non-tumor tissue in lung cancer. A modified ARM-PCR protocol with three rounds of nested PCR amplified TCRbeta. A single record per CDR3 protein comes from TCRdb applying MiXCR to the multiplex PCR reads. In the table there are around 140,000 distinct CDR3 sequences, approximately 64% of which are singletons. No cell sorting was done before RNA was extracted from the tissue. Sequenced sample: lung tumor tissue. The origin of the receptors is a man in his sixties with small cell lung cancer.

To note about this clonotype: A junction end diverges from the germline sequence, so it may reflect a read error. This chain links TRBV5-4 with TRBJ2-7; D is unclear. Germline assignment: CDR1 SGHNT and CDR2 YYREEE (reference sequence). CDR3 length: 11 amino acids. The CDR3 reads CPSSLDTEQYF. DNA for the CDR3: TGTCCCAGCAGCCTGGATACCGAGCAGTACTTC.

The CDR3: CASSPLSAGEQYV. CDR3 DNA: TGTGCCAGCAGCCCACTATCGGCCGGAGAGCAGTACGTC. This chain connects TRBV5-6 to TRBJ2-7; D gene ambiguous. Germline CDR1 reads SGHDT; CDR2 reads YYEEEE. CDR3 size: 13 residues. V was shortened by 4 bases and J by 7 bases, with 15 bases between the two germline ends.

V usage is TRBV5-1 and J usage is TRBJ2-3; 9 nucleotides match TRBD1. CDR3 length: 15 amino acids. The germline V gene has CDR1 SGHRS and CDR2 YFSETQ. The ends lost 4 bases at V and 4 bases at J; junction bases unmatched: 7. The CDR3 is CASSIGTGIPDTQYF. The CDR3 nucleotides are TGCGCCAGCAGCATAGGGACAGGGATTCCAGATACGCAGTATTTT.

A remark on this clonotype: A much larger clone is a single base away; this may be a read error. This chain joins TRBV20-1 and TRBJ1-5, with TRBD1 as a possible D gene (5 bases). CDR1 and CDR2 from the germline V gene are DFQATT and SNEGSKA (reference sequence). The CDR3 length is 15 residues. V was trimmed by 4 bases and J by 0 bases, leaving 13 bases between them. As DNA, the CDR3 is TGCAGTGCTATATCGGGACCCAATAGCAATCAGCCCCAGCATTTT. Its protein is CSAISGPNSNQPQHF.

On this clonotype: The CDR3 ends on some other residue instead of the conserved phenylalanine or tryptophan, so this is likely a read error. The chain uses TRBV2 and TRBJ2-5; 10 bases map to TRBD1. The CDR3 contains 13 residues. CDR1 is SNHLY and CDR2 is FYNNEI in the germline V gene. Trimming took 6 bases from V and 5 from J; bases not matched to a gene: 3. The CDR3 reads CASRGQGGETQYL. For the CDR3, the DNA is TGTGCCAGCAGAGGACAGGGGGGGGAGACCCAGTACTTA.

The chain couples TRBV5-1 to TRBJ2-5; 9 bases map to TRBD1. The length of the CDR3 is 14 residues. CDR1 and CDR2 (germline): SGHRS, YFSETQ. The ends lost 6 bases at V and 5 bases at J; junction bases unmatched: 8. In nucleotides, the CDR3 is TGCGCCAGCAACCCGGGACAGGGATCGGAGACCCAGTACTTC. Its translation: CASNPGQGSETQYF.

A note on this clonotype: The junction departs from the called germline gene at one end, perhaps through a read error. The chain is built from TRBV4-1 and TRBJ2-1; possibly TRBD2 for D (6 bases). Germline V CDR1 and CDR2: MGHRA, YSYEKL. The CDR3 totals 14 residues. CDR3 DNA: TGCGTCAGCAGCATTTCAGCGACTAGCAATGAGCAGTTCTTC. This codes for CVSSISATSNEQFF.

This clonotype was observed a handful of times. The V call is TRBV12-3 or TRBV12-4, the J call TRBJ1-2; D perhaps matches TRBD1 (6 bases). V was shortened by 3 bases and J by 8 bases, with 10 bases between the two germline ends. This CDR3 spans 12 amino acids. This chain's CDR3 is CASSLTGWGYTF. The CDR3 bases are TGTGCCAGCAGTTTGACAGGTTGGGGCTACACCTTC.

Remarks on this clonotype: A junction end diverges from the germline sequence, so it may reflect a read error. The V call is TRBV5-5, the J call TRBJ2-3, with 8 bases matching TRBD2. CDR1 and CDR2 from the germline V gene are SGHKS and YYEKEE (reference sequence). This CDR3 contains 14 residues. Written as DNA, the CDR3 is TGTGTCAGCAGCGTTGGGACTAGTACCTATACGCAGTATTTT. This translates into CVSSVGTSTYTQYF.

As regards this clonotype: The junction departs from germline at one end; a sequencing error may be responsible. The chain couples TRBV6-5 to TRBJ2-1; TRBD2 aligns across 8 bases. The V gene's germline CDR1 is MNHEY and CDR2 SVGAGI. This CDR3 has 17 residues. The CDR3 sequence: CASCYPPSGLSYNEQFF. CDR3 DNA sequence: TGTGCCAGCTGTTACCCGCCTAGCGGGCTTTCCTACAATGAGCAGTTCTTC.

Notes on this clonotype: This may stem from a read error, because a much larger clone lies one nucleotide away. J is TRBJ2-5 and V is TRBV20-1, with unresolved D. CDR1 is DFQATT, CDR2 SNEGSKA, per germline (reference sequence). The CDR3 runs to 12 residues. The CDR3 nucleotides are TGCAGAGCTAGTCCTGCAACCGGGACCCAGTACTTC. Protein: CRASPATGTQYF.

The chain is built from TRBV9 and TRBJ2-7; D unresolved. The CDR3 is 13 residues long. V lost 0 bases to trimming and J lost 3 bases, with 7 bases between them. The germline V gene has CDR1 SGDLS and CDR2 YYNGEE. The CDR3 region has the DNA TGTGCCAGCAGCGTAGCAGACGGCTACGAGCAGTACTTC. Translation: CASSVADGYEQYF.

This sequence joins TRBV20-1 and TRBJ1-4; D remains unclear. This CDR3 contains 12 residues. Germline CDR1 is DFQATT and CDR2 is SNEGSKA (reference sequence). Trimming cost V 6 bases and J 3 bases, with 8 bases left between them. The CDR3 nucleotides are TGCAGTGCCCAAAGGCCTAATGAAAAACTGTTTTTT. Its translation is CSAQRPNEKLFF.

As concerns this clonotype: One end of the junction does not line up with germline, which may come from a read error. The CDR3 is CASSPKGLAGLRRSYAQYF. Written as DNA, the CDR3 is TGCGCCAGCAGCCCGAAGGGACTAGCGGGATTGAGGAGATCCTACGCGCAGTACTTC. V usage is TRBV4-1 and J usage is TRBJ2-7, with TRBD2 identical over 13 bases. This CDR3 has 19 residues. Germline-derived CDR1 and CDR2 are MGHRA and YSYEKL.

The chain uses TRBV11-3 and TRBJ2-1; 7 bases map to TRBD2. CDR1 is SGHNT and CDR2 is YENEEA in the germline V gene. After removal of 1 base from V and 8 bases from J, the junction contained 5 bases not matched to a gene. CDR3 length: 14 amino acids. CDR3 in amino acids: CASSLGWGGDEQFF. The CDR3 DNA reads TGTGCCAGCAGCTTAGGGTGGGGGGGGGATGAGCAGTTCTTC.

About this clonotype itself: The conserved phenylalanine or tryptophan normally closing the CDR3 is absent here, so this likely arose from a read error. J is TRBJ1-2 and V is TRBV4-1; 9 bases line up with TRBD1. CDR1 is MGHRA, CDR2 YSYEKL, per germline. This CDR3 spans 15 amino acids. The CDR3 reads CGSSPGGQGTGGYTI. Here the CDR3 DNA reads TGCGGCAGCAGCCCAGGAGGACAGGGGACGGGTGGCTACACCATC.